Detailed here is one TCR beta chain. The data derive from a study of cytomegalovirus exposure and HLA in healthy donors. Method: immunoSEQ multiplex PCR; TCRdb's copy keeps in-frame clones and lacks some. The table has 150,000 to 200,000 clones, 70% to 90% seen once. The clonotype was recovered from a man aged 25 to 40 in good health and CMV-seropositive. The material sequenced was PBMCs.

CDR3 sequence (DNA): TGTGCCAGCAGCCCGACCGGGACTAGCGGGGGATCGGCAGATACGCAGTATTTT. This codes for CASSPTGTSGGSADTQYF. The rearrangement uses TRBV7-6 and TRBJ2-3, with TRBD2 matching 14 bases. After removal of 5 bases from V and 4 bases from J, the junction contained 11 bases not matched to a gene. The CDR3 is 18 amino acids. CDR1 and CDR2 (germline): SGHVS, FNYEAQ.